This TCR beta chain originates from a study of response to subunit inactivated influenza vaccine. Study findings and constraints: Few additional T cells are recruited per seasonal influenza vaccination, authors suggested.

At least ten counts were recorded for this clonotype. Antigen specificity is unknown. One entry per CDR3 protein results from TCRdb running MiXCR on the RT-PCR reads. The sample shows about 580,000 distinct CDR3 sequences, about 15% of them seen only once. The sample consisted of PBMCs from blood, taken 11 to 12 days after vaccination. The receptor was derived from a man aged 50 to 60 who received an inactivated influenza vaccine.

CDR3 in amino acids: CASSPQGVNTEAFF. The CDR3 DNA sequence: TGCGCCAGCAGTCCCCAGGGGGTAAACACTGAAGCTTTCTTT. The V gene is TRBV5-1, the J gene TRBJ1-1, with 7 bases identical to TRBD1. The CDR3 runs to 14 residues. CDR1 and CDR2 from the germline V gene are SGHRS and YFSETQ. Losses at the gene ends were 5 bases for V and 2 bases for J; bases not matched to a gene: 6.